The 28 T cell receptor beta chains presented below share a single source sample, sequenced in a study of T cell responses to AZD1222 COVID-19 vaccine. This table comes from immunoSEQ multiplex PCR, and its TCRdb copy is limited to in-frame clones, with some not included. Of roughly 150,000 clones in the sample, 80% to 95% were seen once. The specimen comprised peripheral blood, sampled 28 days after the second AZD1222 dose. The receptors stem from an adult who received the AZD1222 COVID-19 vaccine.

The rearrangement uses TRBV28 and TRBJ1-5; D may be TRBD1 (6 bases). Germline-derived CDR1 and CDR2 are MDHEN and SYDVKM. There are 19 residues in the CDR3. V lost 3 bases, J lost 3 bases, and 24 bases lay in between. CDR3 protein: CASSLFRAGANRVNQPQHF. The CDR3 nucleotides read TGTGCCAGCAGTTTGTTCCGGGCAGGGGCTAATCGAGTCAATCAGCCCCAGCATTTT.

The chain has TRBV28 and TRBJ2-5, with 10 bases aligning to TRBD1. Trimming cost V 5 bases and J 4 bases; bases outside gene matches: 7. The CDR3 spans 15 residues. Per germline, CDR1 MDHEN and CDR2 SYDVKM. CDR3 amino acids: CASSLTGGMGETQYF. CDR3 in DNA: TGTGCCAGCAGTCTGACAGGGGGCATGGGAGAGACCCAGTACTTC.

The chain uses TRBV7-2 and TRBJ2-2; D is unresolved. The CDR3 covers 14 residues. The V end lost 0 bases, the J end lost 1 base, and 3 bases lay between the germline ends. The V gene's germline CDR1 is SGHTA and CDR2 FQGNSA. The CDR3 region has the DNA TGTGCCAGCAGCTTAGCCGGGAACACCGGGGAGCTGTTTTTT. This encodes CASSLAGNTGELFF.

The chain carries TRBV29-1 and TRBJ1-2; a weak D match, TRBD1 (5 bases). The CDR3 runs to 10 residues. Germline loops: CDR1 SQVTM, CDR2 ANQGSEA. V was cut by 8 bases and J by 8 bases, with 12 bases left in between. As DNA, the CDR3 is TGCAGCTCGGAGGGGAACGGCTACACCTTC. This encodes CSSEGNGYTF.

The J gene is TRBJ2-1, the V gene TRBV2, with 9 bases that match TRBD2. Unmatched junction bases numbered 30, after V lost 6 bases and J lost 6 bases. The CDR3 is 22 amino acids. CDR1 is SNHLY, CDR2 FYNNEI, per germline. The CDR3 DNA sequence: TGTGCCAGCAGATTCCCCCGGGCGGCGGAACCAGCCAGGCCTAGCGGGACCAATGAGCAGTTCTTC. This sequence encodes CASRFPRAAEPARPSGTNEQFF.

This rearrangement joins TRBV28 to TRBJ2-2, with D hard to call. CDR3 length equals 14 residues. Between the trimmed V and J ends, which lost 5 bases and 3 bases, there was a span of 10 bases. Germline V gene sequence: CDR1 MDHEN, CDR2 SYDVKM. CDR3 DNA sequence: TGTGCCAGCAGTCCTCGGACCTACACCGGGGAGCTGTTTTTT. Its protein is CASSPRTYTGELFF.

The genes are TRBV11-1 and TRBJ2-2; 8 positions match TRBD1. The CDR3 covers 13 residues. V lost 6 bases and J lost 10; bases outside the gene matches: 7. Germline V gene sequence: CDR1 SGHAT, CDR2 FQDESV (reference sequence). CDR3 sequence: CASRRRGLAELFF. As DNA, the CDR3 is TGTGCCAGCAGGCGCAGGGGGCTTGCGGAGCTGTTTTTT.

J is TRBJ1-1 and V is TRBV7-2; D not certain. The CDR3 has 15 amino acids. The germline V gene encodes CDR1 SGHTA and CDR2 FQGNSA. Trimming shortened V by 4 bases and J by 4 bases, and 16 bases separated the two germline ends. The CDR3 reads CASSSNPNVGTEAFF. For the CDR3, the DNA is TGTGCCAGCAGCTCGAATCCTAACGTGGGCACTGAAGCTTTCTTT.

The CDR3 nucleotides are TGTGCCAGCAGCCAAACCGGGACTAGTAGGTACAATGAGCAGTTCTTC. Translated, it gives CASSQTGTSRYNEQFF. This sequence joins TRBV3-1 (or the pseudogene TRBV3-2) and TRBJ2-1; 8 nucleotides align to TRBD2. The CDR3 length is 16 residues. Germline values: CDR1 LGHDT, CDR2 YNNKEL (reference sequence). J was trimmed by 4 bases and V by 2 bases; bases with no gene match: 7.

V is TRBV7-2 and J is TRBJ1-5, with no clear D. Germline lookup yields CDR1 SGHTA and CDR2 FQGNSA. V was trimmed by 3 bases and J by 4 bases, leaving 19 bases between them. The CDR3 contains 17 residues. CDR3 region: CASSFDLGSLINQPQHF. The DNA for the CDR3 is TGTGCCAGCAGCTTCGACCTCGGCAGCTTAATAAATCAGCCCCAGCATTTT.

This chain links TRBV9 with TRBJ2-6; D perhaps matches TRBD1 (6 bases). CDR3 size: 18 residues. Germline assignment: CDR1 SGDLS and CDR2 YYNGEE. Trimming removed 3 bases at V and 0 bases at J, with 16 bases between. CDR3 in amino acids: CASSALGTHLSGANVLTF. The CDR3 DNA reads TGTGCCAGCAGCGCTCTAGGGACACACCTCTCTGGGGCCAACGTCCTGACTTTC. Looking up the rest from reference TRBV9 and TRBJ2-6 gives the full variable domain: DSGVTQTPKHLITATGQRVTLRCSPRSGDLSVYWYQQSLDQGLQFLIQYYNGEERAKGNILERFSAQQFPDLHSELNLSSLELGDSALYFCASSALGTHLSGANVLTFGAGSRLTVL.

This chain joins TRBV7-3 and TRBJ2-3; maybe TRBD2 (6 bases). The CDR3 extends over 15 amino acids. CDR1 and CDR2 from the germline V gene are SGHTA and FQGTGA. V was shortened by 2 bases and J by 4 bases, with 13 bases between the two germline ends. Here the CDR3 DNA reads TGTGCCAGCAGCTTAGACGGGAGAGGGGCAGATACGCAGTATTTT. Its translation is CASSLDGRGADTQYF.

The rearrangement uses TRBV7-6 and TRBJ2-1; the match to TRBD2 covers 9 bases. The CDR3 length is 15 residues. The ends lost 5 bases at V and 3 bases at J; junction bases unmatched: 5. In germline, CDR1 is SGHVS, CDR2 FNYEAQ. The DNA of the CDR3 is TGTGCCAGCAGCCTTCAGCGGGGGGTCTACAATGAGCAGTTCTTC. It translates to CASSLQRGVYNEQFF.

The CDR3 spells CASSLESPLAGEAYNEQFF. The CDR3 DNA is TGTGCCAGCAGCCTTGAATCCCCCCTAGCTGGCGAGGCCTACAATGAGCAGTTCTTC. The chain joins TRBV5-6 to TRBJ2-1; possible D gene TRBD2, 5 bases. V gave up 4 bases and J gave up 2 bases, with 25 bases separating them. Germline V lookup: CDR1 SGHDT, CDR2 YYEEEE. The CDR3 length is 19 residues.

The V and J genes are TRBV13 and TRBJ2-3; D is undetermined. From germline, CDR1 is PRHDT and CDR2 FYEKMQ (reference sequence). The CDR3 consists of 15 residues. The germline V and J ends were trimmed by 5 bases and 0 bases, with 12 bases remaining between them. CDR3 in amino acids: CASSPPWPSTDTQYF. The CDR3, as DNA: TGTGCCAGCAGCCCCCCCTGGCCTAGCACAGATACGCAGTATTTT.

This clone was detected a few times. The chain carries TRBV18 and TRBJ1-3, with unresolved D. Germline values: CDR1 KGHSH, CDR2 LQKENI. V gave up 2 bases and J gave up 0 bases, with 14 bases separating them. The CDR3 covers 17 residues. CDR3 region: CASSPIPGRSSGNTIYF. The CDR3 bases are TGTGCCAGCTCACCAATTCCCGGACGCAGCTCTGGAAACACCATATATTTT.

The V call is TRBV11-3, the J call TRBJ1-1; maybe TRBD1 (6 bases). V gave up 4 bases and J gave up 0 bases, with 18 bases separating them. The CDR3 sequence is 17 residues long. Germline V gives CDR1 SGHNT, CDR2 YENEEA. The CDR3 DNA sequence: TGTGCCAGCAGCTCCACAGCCGGGACATTCATGAACACTGAAGCTTTCTTT. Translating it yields CASSSTAGTFMNTEAFF.

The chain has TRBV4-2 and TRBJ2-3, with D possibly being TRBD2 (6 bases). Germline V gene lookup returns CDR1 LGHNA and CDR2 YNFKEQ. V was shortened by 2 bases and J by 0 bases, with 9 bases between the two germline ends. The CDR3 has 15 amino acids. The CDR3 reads CASSQTGTSTDTQYF. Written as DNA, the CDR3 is TGTGCCAGCAGCCAAACCGGGACTAGCACAGATACGCAGTATTTT.

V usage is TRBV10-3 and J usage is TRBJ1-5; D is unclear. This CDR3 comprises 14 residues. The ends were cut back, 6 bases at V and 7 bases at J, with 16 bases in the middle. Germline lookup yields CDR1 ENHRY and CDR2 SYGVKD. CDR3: CAISVQDSGQPQHF. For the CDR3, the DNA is TGTGCCATCAGCGTGCAAGACTCGGGGCAGCCCCAGCATTTT.

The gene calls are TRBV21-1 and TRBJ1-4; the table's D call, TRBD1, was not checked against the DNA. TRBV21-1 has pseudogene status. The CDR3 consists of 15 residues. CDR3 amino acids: CASSKLDRVNEKLFF. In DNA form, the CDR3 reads TGTGCCAGCAGCAAACTGGACAGGGTAAATGAAAAACTGTTTTTT.

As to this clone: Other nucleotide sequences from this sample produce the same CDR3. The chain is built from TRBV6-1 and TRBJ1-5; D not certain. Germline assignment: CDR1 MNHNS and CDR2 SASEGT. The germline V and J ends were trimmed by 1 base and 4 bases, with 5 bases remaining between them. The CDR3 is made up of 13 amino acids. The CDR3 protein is CASSEVQNQPQHF. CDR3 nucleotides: TGTGCCAGCAGTGAAGTGCAGAATCAGCCCCAGCATTTT.

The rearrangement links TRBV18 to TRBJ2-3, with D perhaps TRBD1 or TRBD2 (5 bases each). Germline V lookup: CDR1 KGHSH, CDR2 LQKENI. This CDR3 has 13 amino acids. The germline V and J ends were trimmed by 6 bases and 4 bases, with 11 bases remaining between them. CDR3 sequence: CASSGRAADTQYF. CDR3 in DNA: TGTGCCAGCTCGGGGCGGGCAGCAGATACGCAGTATTTT.

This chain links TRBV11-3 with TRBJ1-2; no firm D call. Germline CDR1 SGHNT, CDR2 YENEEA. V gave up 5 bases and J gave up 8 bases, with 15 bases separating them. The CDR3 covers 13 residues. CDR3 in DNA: TGTGCCAGCAGCCCCCCAAGGGAAAGCGGCTACACCTTC. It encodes CASSPPRESGYTF.

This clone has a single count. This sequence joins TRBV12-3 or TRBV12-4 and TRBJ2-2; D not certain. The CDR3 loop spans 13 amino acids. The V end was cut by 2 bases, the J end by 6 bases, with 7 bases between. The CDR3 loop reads CASSLPSAGELFF. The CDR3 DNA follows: TGTGCCAGCAGTTTACCCAGCGCCGGGGAGCTGTTTTTT.

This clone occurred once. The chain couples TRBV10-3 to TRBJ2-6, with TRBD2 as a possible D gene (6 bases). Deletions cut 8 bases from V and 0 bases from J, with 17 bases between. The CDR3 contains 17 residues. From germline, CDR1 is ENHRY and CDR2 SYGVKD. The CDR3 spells CAIRGNTILSGANVLTF. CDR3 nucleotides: TGTGCCATCCGGGGGAATACTATACTCTCTGGGGCCAACGTCCTGACTTTC.

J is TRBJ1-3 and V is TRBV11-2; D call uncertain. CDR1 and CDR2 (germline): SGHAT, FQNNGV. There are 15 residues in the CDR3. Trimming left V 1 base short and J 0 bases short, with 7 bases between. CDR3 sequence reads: CASSLGGVSGNTIYF. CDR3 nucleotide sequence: TGTGCCAGCAGCTTAGGCGGCGTCTCTGGAAACACCATATATTTT.

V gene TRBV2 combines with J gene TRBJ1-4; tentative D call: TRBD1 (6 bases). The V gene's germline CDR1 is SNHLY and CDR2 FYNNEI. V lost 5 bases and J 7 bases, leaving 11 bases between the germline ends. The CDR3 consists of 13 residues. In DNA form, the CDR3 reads TGTGCCAGCAGTCGTGAGGGGGGTGAAAAACTGTTTTTT. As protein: CASSREGGEKLFF.

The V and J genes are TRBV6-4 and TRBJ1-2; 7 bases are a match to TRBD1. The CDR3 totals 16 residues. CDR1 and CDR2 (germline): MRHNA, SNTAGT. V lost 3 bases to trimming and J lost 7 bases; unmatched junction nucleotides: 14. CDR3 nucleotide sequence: TGTGCCAGCAGTGAGGGTTTATTTGGGACAGCCCGTGGCTACACCTTC. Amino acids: CASSEGLFGTARGYTF.